This TCR beta chain came from a study of early T cells in non-severe SARS-CoV-2 infection. The wider study: Unpaired chains resulted from sequencing bulk RNA of unsorted whole blood.

As to this clonotype: Its antigen is undetermined.

Study-wide points: VDJdb matching skewed toward anti-spike CD8 responses, missing private and CD4 specificities.

Attached unique molecular identifiers marked individual cDNA molecules. A single record per CDR3 protein comes from TCRdb applying MiXCR to the 5' RACE reads. This sample has tens of thousands of distinct CDR3 sequences, with 9% to 15% found just once. Looked up from germline, CDR1 is DFQATT and CDR2 is SNEGSKA (reference sequence). The germline V and J ends were trimmed by 0 bases and 4 bases, with 3 bases remaining between them. The CDR3 runs 11 residues. The genes are TRBV20-1 and TRBJ2-5; D uncertain. This TCR derives from an adult who was a healthcare worker with PCR-confirmed SARS-CoV-2 infection or an uninfected control (not recorded which). The sample consisted of whole blood. This CDR3 is CSARDLETQYF. CDR3 sequence (DNA): TGCAGTGCTAGAGATCTAGAGACCCAGTACTTC.